A single sample gave rise to the 25 T cell receptor beta chains below, sequenced in a study of T-cell memory formation after mild COVID-19. TCRdb fed the 5' RACE reads into MiXCR, producing one record per CDR3 protein. The data contain some 120,000 distinct CDR3 sequences, about 5.9% of them singletons. The specimen was PBMCs or a T cell subset sorted from them (not recorded which). The receptors here all came from an adult woman who had mild COVID-19 (a few samples of this study predate the infection). Cell type and time point are not known.

In its sample, this clonotype was seen a few times. This chain joins TRBV6-5 and TRBJ2-5; D ambiguous. The V gene's germline CDR1 is MNHEY and CDR2 SVGAGI. Trimming took off 2 bases at V and 2 bases at J, with 9 bases between the two ends. The CDR3 totals 14 residues. The CDR3 DNA is TGTGCCAGCAGTTACGGCTGGGCTCAAGAGACCCAGTACTTC. Amino acids: CASSYGWAQETQYF.

This clonotype was seen only a few times. The chain recombines TRBV7-8 with TRBJ2-7; D perhaps matches TRBD2 (7 bases). Trimming took 4 bases from V and 6 from J, leaving 19 bases between them. Germline V lookup: CDR1 SGHVS, CDR2 FQNEAQ. The CDR3 contains 15 residues. CDR3 region: CASSSRGASVGEQYF. The DNA for the CDR3 is TGTGCCAGCAGCTCCCGGGGGGCCTCGGTAGGCGAGCAGTACTTC.

This clonotype was picked up many times. The CDR3 region is CASSAPTRAGDQPQHF. CDR3 sequence (DNA): TGTGCCAGCAGTGCCCCGACCCGGGCGGGTGATCAGCCCCAGCATTTT. This chain uses TRBV6-1 with TRBJ1-5, with D unclear. V shed 4 bases and J shed 5 bases, with 18 bases lying between them. This CDR3 contains 16 residues. In germline, CDR1 is MNHNS, CDR2 SASEGT.

CDR3 protein: CASRVDWAGELFF. The CDR3 DNA reads as TGTGCCAGCAGGGTCGACTGGGCCGGGGAGCTGTTTTTT. The V gene is TRBV6-5, the J gene TRBJ2-2; no firm D call. Germline assignment: CDR1 MNHEY and CDR2 SVGAGI. V lost 6 bases, J lost 6 bases, and 11 bases lay in between. The CDR3 length is 13 residues.

This clonotype was seen more than once but under ten times. The rearrangement links TRBV30 to TRBJ2-1; the match to TRBD2 covers 9 bases. Germline V CDR1 and CDR2: GTSNPN, SVGIG (reference sequence). This CDR3 contains 14 residues. V shed 2 bases and J 4 bases; nucleotides not matched to a gene: 3. CDR3 loop: CAWSKTSGYNEQFF. As DNA, the CDR3 is TGTGCCTGGAGTAAGACTAGCGGTTACAATGAGCAGTTCTTC.

This clonotype came up a few times. This chain joins TRBV12-3 or TRBV12-4 and TRBJ2-5, with 8 positions matching TRBD1. CDR3 length equals 17 residues. V was pared by 4 bases and J by 2 bases, with 12 bases of the junction left unmatched. CDR3 DNA: TGTGCCAGCAGTTCCGGGACAGGCTTCAGGGGGCAAGAGACCCAGTACTTC. Its translation: CASSSGTGFRGQETQYF.

This clonotype has a handful of counts. The chain recombines TRBV24-1 with TRBJ1-4, with TRBD1 matching 10 bases. The CDR3 is 17 amino acids. Germline CDR1 and CDR2: KGHDR and SFDVKD. With 2 bases clipped from V and 0 bases from J, the junction kept 2 bases outside the gene matches. The CDR3 sequence: CATSDSGTGATNEKLFF. The CDR3 DNA reads as TGTGCCACCAGTGATTCCGGGACAGGGGCAACTAATGAAAAACTGTTTTTT.

This sequence joins TRBV6-5 and TRBJ2-4; perhaps D is TRBD1 or TRBD2 (5 bases each). This CDR3 is 16 amino acids long. Germline V gene data show CDR1 as MNHEY and CDR2 as SVGAGI. Between the trimmed V and J ends, which lost 0 bases and 3 bases, there was a span of 12 bases. CDR3 bases: TGTGCCAGCAGTTACTCATCCGGGGACGTCAAAAACATTCAGTACTTC. Its translation: CASSYSSGDVKNIQYF.

This chain joins TRBV3-1 and TRBJ1-2, with unresolved D. V dropped 6 bases and J dropped 5 bases, with 19 bases sitting between them. Germline V gene lookup returns CDR1 LGHDT and CDR2 YNNKEL (reference sequence). This CDR3 has 15 amino acids. CDR3 residues: CASSPSGLGYYGYTF. In DNA form, the CDR3 reads TGTGCCAGCAGTCCCTCGGGGTTGGGGTATTATGGCTACACCTTC.

V is TRBV20-1 and J is TRBJ2-7, with D perhaps TRBD1 (6 bases). The CDR3 is made up of 10 amino acids. The germline V and J ends were trimmed by 5 bases and 5 bases, with 7 bases remaining between them. Germline V CDR1 and CDR2: DFQATT, SNEGSKA (reference sequence). CDR3 sequence (DNA): TGCAGTGCTTCAGGGGACGAGCAGTACTTC. Its protein product is CSASGDEQYF.

Only a few counts were recorded for this clonotype. The J gene is TRBJ1-4, the V gene TRBV11-2; D uncertain. Trimming shortened V by 0 bases and J by 5 bases, and 13 bases separated the two germline ends. The CDR3 has 16 amino acids. Germline CDR1 is SGHAT and CDR2 is FQNNGV. This chain's CDR3 is CASSLEGWARNEKLFF. The CDR3 region has the DNA TGTGCCAGCAGCTTAGAGGGGTGGGCCCGGAATGAAAAACTGTTTTTT.

This clonotype has just a few counts. The J gene is TRBJ2-5, the V gene TRBV12-3 or TRBV12-4; perhaps TRBD1 as D (6 bases). V was trimmed by 5 bases and J by 1 base, leaving 14 bases between them. This CDR3 region has 15 residues. The CDR3 loop is CASSTRQVGQETQYF. The CDR3 DNA reads as TGTGCCAGCAGTACCAGACAGGTGGGCCAAGAGACCCAGTACTTC.

The J gene is TRBJ2-5, the V gene TRBV5-1; possible D gene TRBD1, 6 bases. The CDR3 runs 15 residues. CDR1 SGHRS and CDR2 YFSETQ come from the germline V gene. V was pared by 0 bases and J by 1 base, with 10 bases between. Here the CDR3 DNA reads TGCGCCAGCAGCTTGGGTACAGGGTTCCAAGAGACCCAGTACTTC. Protein product: CASSLGTGFQETQYF.

This clonotype was seen a few times. This chain uses TRBV5-1 with TRBJ1-6; perhaps TRBD1 as D (6 bases). From germline, CDR1 is SGHRS and CDR2 YFSETQ. This CDR3 region has 16 residues. V shed 1 base and J shed 7 bases, with 15 bases lying between them. CDR3 nucleotides: TGCGCCAGCAGCTTGTTACAGGGCAGGAACAATTCACCCCTCCACTTT. Its protein product is CASSLLQGRNNSPLHF.

V is TRBV15 and J is TRBJ1-4; D is possibly TRBD1 (5 bases). CDR1 is LNHNV, CDR2 YYDKDF, per germline (reference sequence). The CDR3 contains 16 residues. V was clipped by 0 bases and J by 8 bases, with 16 bases between them. The CDR3 DNA reads TGTGCCACCAGCAGAGATCGGGGGGGATTCGGAGAAAAACTGTTTTTT. Translation: CATSRDRGGFGEKLFF.

This clonotype was seen a handful of times. The J gene is TRBJ2-7, the V gene TRBV2, with 8 bases matching TRBD2. V trimming: 8 bases; J trimming: 0 bases; junction bases outside the gene matches: 6. The CDR3 is made up of 14 amino acids. Looked up from germline, CDR1 is SNHLY and CDR2 is FYNNEI. CDR3 in DNA: TGTGCCAGCTTACTCGGGGGGGGCTCCTACGAGCAGTACTTC. Amino acids: CASLLGGGSYEQYF.

V is TRBV14 and J is TRBJ2-5; no firm D call. V was cut by 0 bases and J by 1 base, with 6 bases left in between. The CDR3 runs to 14 residues. CDR1 and CDR2 (germline): SGHDN, FVKESK. CDR3 sequence: CASSQDEGQETQYF. The CDR3 nucleotides are TGTGCCAGCAGCCAAGATGAAGGCCAAGAGACCCAGTACTTC.

This clonotype showed up just a few times. The chain recombines TRBV12-3 or TRBV12-4 with TRBJ1-1; D possibly corresponds to TRBD1 (5 bases). The V end lost 1 base, the J end lost 0 bases, and 9 bases lay between the germline ends. CDR3 length equals 15 residues. CDR3: CASSLGGLMNTEAFF. CDR3 DNA: TGTGCCAGCAGTTTAGGGGGCCTCATGAACACTGAAGCTTTCTTT.

This clonotype came up many times. The rearrangement joins TRBV5-1 to TRBJ2-1; 9 bases are a match to TRBD2. This CDR3 has 16 residues. Germline trimming cut 0 bases from V and 3 bases from J; bases unmatched to any gene: 4. The germline V gene encodes CDR1 SGHRS and CDR2 YFSETQ. CDR3 region: CASSLVSSGVYNEQFF. The CDR3 DNA sequence: TGCGCCAGCAGCTTGGTCTCTAGCGGGGTCTACAATGAGCAGTTCTTC.

This clonotype was recorded a few times. The CDR3 protein is CASSFILAHEQYF. The CDR3 DNA follows: TGTGCCAGCAGTTTCATTCTCGCCCACGAGCAGTACTTC. V gene TRBV12-3 or TRBV12-4 combines with J gene TRBJ2-7; unclear D gene. Between the trimmed V and J ends, which lost 3 bases and 5 bases, there was a span of 11 bases. CDR3 length equals 13 residues.

This sequence joins TRBV20-1 and TRBJ2-7, with D possibly TRBD2 on 6 matching bases. There are 14 residues in the CDR3. The V and J ends lost 0 bases and 4 bases respectively, with 13 bases between them. Germline V gives CDR1 DFQATT, CDR2 SNEGSKA (reference sequence). This CDR3 reads CSARDGGASYEQYF. The CDR3 DNA follows: TGCAGTGCTAGAGACGGGGGAGCGAGTTACGAGCAGTACTTC.

The CDR3 region is CSDSPLQTRTEAFF. The CDR3 DNA is TGCAGCGACAGCCCCCTACAAACGCGGACTGAAGCTTTCTTT. The chain carries TRBV29-1 and TRBJ1-1; no firm D call. CDR3 size: 14 residues. Germline V gives CDR1 SQVTM, CDR2 ANQGSEA. V was trimmed by 7 bases and J by 5 bases, leaving 20 bases between them.

This clonotype was recorded many times. The J gene is TRBJ1-6, the V gene TRBV7-2; no firm D call. Germline-derived CDR1 and CDR2 are SGHTA and FQGNSA. The CDR3 length is 18 residues. V gave up 1 base and J gave up 5 bases, with 18 bases separating them. The CDR3 nucleotides are TGTGCCAGCAGCTTAGTACTCTGGACGCCCCAAAATAATTCACCCCTCCACTTT. Its translation: CASSLVLWTPQNNSPLHF. Together with reference TRBV7-2 and TRBJ1-6, the CDR3 gives the full variable domain: GAGVSQSPSNKVTEKGKDVELRCDPISGHTALYWYRQSLGQGLEFLIYFQGNSAPDKSGLPSDRFSAERTGGSVSTLTIQRTQQEDSAVYLCASSLVLWTPQNNSPLHFGNGTRLTVT.

This rearrangement joins TRBV29-1 to TRBJ2-3; D ambiguous. The tail of the sequence fits TRBJ2-1 better, so the J call may be wrong. CDR1 SQVTM and CDR2 ANQGSEA come from the germline V gene. The CDR3 totals 15 residues. As DNA, the CDR3 is TGCAGCGTCCGTCCCTCAGGAATTTCGTACAATGAGCAGTTCTTC. Translated: CSVRPSGISYNEQFF.

V and J are TRBV11-2 and TRBJ1-2, with TRBD1 matching 8 bases. V was clipped by 5 bases and J by 2 bases; unmatched bases: 10. Looked up from germline, CDR1 is SGHAT and CDR2 is FQNNGV. The CDR3 has 16 amino acids. CDR3 bases: TGTGCCAGCAGCCCCCTCCGGGACAGGAGCAACTATGGCTACACCTTC. Protein: CASSPLRDRSNYGYTF.